The rows below give T cell receptor beta chains drawn from one sample of a study of blood T cell repertoires in COVID-19. This table comes from immunoSEQ multiplex PCR, and its TCRdb copy is limited to in-frame clones, with some not included. The sample shows 100,000 to 150,000 clones, almost 80% of them seen only once. Sequencing was carried out using peripheral blood. Receptors originate from a human donor in a cohort sampled during active COVID-19. Each CDR3 is given with its conserved first and last residue. A D gene is named only where the DNA matches it firmly. Only some rows state a clone size, as once, few, many or a class for expanded clones.

d_call,j_call,v_call,clone_size,cdr3_aa,cdr3_nt
TRBD2,TRBJ2-3,TRBV10-3,NA,CAISEKAGVTDTQYF,TGTGCCATCAGTGAAAAAGCGGGAGTCACAGATACGCAGTATTTT
NA,TRBJ2-7,TRBV7-6,NA,CASSPRQNYEQYF,TGTGCCAGCAGCCCTCGACAGAACTACGAGCAGTACTTC
NA,TRBJ2-3,TRBV27,NA,CASSTRFTDTQYF,TGTGCCAGCAGCACACGATTCACAGATACGCAGTATTTT
NA,TRBJ1-1,TRBV11-2,NA,CASSLRPGDTEAFF,TGTGCCAGCAGCTTAAGGCCAGGGGACACTGAAGCTTTCTTT
NA,TRBJ2-1,TRBV28,NA,CASSLSENHSYNEQFF,TGTGCCAGCAGTTTAAGCGAGAACCACTCCTACAATGAGCAGTTCTTC
NA,TRBJ1-1,TRBV7-2,NA,CASSPGRGGDTEAFF,TGTGCCAGCAGCCCCGGGAGGGGAGGGGACACGGAAGCTTTCTTT
NA,TRBJ2-7,TRBV19,NA,CASMGRPTYEQYF,TGTGCCAGTATGGGGCGGCCTACCTACGAGCAGTACTTC
TRBD2,TRBJ2-3,TRBV9,few,CASSVTNYGGTDTQYF,TGTGCCAGCAGCGTAACTAATTACGGGGGGACAGATACGCAGTATTTT
NA,TRBJ2-5,TRBV19,once,CASSHYGGQETQYF,TGTGCCAGTAGCCATTACGGGGGCCAAGAGACCCAGTACTTC
TRBD1,TRBJ1-1,TRBV6-5,NA,CASSRDREAFF,TGTGCCAGCAGTAGGGACAGGGAAGCTTTCTTT
TRBD1,TRBJ1-6,TRBV5-1,NA,CASSLSGQGSSPLHF,TGCGCCAGCAGCTTATCGGGACAGGGGAGTTCACCCCTCCACTTT
TRBD1,TRBJ2-7,TRBV18,NA,CASSPPNRGSYEQYF,TGTGCCAGCTCACCACCTAACAGGGGATCCTACGAGCAGTACTTC
NA,TRBJ1-4,TRBV5-1,once,CASSLAGGMDEKLFF,TGCGCCAGCAGCTTGGCCGGGGGGATGGATGAAAAACTGTTTTTT
NA,TRBJ1-1,TRBV11-2,once,CASSLGGGLGTEAFF,TGTGCCAGCAGCCTCGGCGGGGGGCTAGGCACTGAAGCTTTCTTT
TRBD2,TRBJ2-1,TRBV4-3,NA,CASSQTSGGVNEQFF,TGCGCCAGCAGCCAGACTAGCGGGGGTGTCAATGAGCAGTTCTTC
NA,TRBJ1-1,TRBV7-2,NA,CASSLLSVEAFF,TGTGCCAGCAGCTTACTCAGTGTTGAAGCTTTCTTT
TRBD1,TRBJ2-2,TRBV24-1,NA,CATQGVTGELFF,TGTGCCACACAGGGGGTCACCGGGGAGCTGTTTTTT
TRBD1,TRBJ1-2,TRBV7-2,NA,CASSLVGTVSRYGYTF,TGTGCCAGCAGCTTAGTTGGGACAGTATCTCGCTATGGCTACACCTTC
NA,TRBJ1-1,TRBV11-2,NA,CASSPTSLNTEAFF,TGTGCCAGCAGCCCGACAAGTTTGAACACTGAAGCTTTCTTT
TRBD2,TRBJ2-5,TRBV30,NA,CAWSVRGGSRKETQYF,TGTGCCTGGAGTGTACGGGGGGGGTCGAGGAAAGAGACCCAGTACTTC
TRBD1,TRBJ1-2,TRBV28,few,CASSSRTGGRRSYGYTF,TGTGCCAGCAGTTCTCGGACAGGGGGCCGCCGTAGCTATGGCTACACCTTC
NA,TRBJ2-3,TRBV3-1/TRBV3-2,once,CASSRGIDTDTQYF,TGTGCCAGCAGCCGAGGGATAGACACAGATACGCAGTATTTT
TRBD1,TRBJ2-7,TRBV7-2,NA,CASSLRTGTVDEQYF,TGTGCCAGCAGCCTCCGGACAGGGACAGTGGATGAGCAGTACTTC
TRBD1,TRBJ2-3,TRBV29-1,once,CSVEAPGQGRYTQYF,TGCAGCGTTGAAGCCCCGGGACAGGGAAGATATACGCAGTATTTT
NA,TRBJ2-3,TRBV5-1,few,CASSNRVSDTQYF,TGCGCCAGCAGCAACAGGGTTTCAGATACGCAGTATTTT
TRBD2,TRBJ2-3,TRBV24-1,NA,CATSGALAGVTDTQYF,TGTGCCACCAGTGGTGCGCTAGCGGGGGTTACAGATACGCAGTATTTT
TRBD2,TRBJ2-1,TRBV7-9,NA,CASSRYSGRRDNEQFF,TGTGCCAGCAGCCGATATAGCGGGAGAAGAGACAATGAGCAGTTCTTC
NA,TRBJ2-5,TRBV28,NA,CASSLGRQETQYF,TGTGCCAGCAGTTTAGGGAGGCAGGAGACCCAGTACTTC
TRBD2,TRBJ2-3,TRBV7-3,once,CASSTGLAEGVVTDTQYF,TGTGCCAGCAGCACGGGACTAGCGGAGGGGGTGGTAACAGATACGCAGTATTTT
TRBD2,TRBJ2-3,TRBV15,NA,CATSRLAGGDTQYF,TGTGCCACCAGCAGACTAGCGGGAGGAGATACGCAGTATTTT
TRBD2,TRBJ2-1,TRBV5-3,few,CARSLAGLAGDPCSYNEQFF,TGTGCCAGAAGCTTGGCAGGGCTAGCGGGGGACCCTTGCTCCTACAATGAGCAGTTCTTC
NA,TRBJ1-5,TRBV2,NA,CASSVGQSGQPQHF,TGTGCCAGCAGTGTAGGACAGTCAGGGCAGCCCCAGCATTTT
NA,TRBJ2-1,TRBV3-1/TRBV3-2,NA,CASSQRGTGNEQFF,TGTGCCAGCAGCCAACGGGGAACGGGTAATGAGCAGTTCTTC